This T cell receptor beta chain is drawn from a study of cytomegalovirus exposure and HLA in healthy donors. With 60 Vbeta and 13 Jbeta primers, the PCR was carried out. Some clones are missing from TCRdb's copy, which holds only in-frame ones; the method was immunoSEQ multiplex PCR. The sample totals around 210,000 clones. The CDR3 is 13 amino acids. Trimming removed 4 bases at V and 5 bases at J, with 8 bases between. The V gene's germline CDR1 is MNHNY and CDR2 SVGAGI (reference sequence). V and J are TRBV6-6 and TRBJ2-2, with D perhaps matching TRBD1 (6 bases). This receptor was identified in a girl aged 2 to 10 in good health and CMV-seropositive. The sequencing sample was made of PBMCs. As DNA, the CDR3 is TGTGCCAGCAGTTTACAGGGTACCGGGGAGCTGTTTTTT. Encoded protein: CASSLQGTGELFF.